This TCR beta chain was retrieved from a study of control samples from healthy donors and cancer patients. The CDR3 sequence is 13 residues long. V shed 8 bases, J shed 2 bases, and the junction held 4 bases outside the gene matches. Germline assignment: CDR1 ENHRY and CDR2 SYGVKD. Here immunoSEQ multiplex PCR was the method, and the copy in TCRdb shows in-frame clones only, minus some. The sample shows 150,000 or so clones, about nine tenths of them seen only once. The V and J genes are TRBV10-3 and TRBJ2-5; 8 nucleotides line up with TRBD2. Material for sequencing was blood. The source is a man aged 18 to 29 in good health. The DNA for the CDR3 is TGTGCCATCTTGGCTAGCGGGCAAGAGACCCAGTACTTC. Translation gives CAILASGQETQYF.